The rows below give T cell receptor beta chains drawn from one sample of a study of blood T cell repertoires in COVID-19. The assay was immunoSEQ multiplex PCR, and TCRdb's table has in-frame clones only and misses some. The sample yields over 250,000 clones, 90% seen once. The specimen sequenced was PBMCs or T cells enriched from blood (not recorded which). The receptor source for this set is a woman aged 25 to 39 who had recovered from COVID-19. CDR3s include the opening cysteine and the closing phenylalanine or tryptophan. The order of the fields is CDR3 protein, CDR3 DNA, D gene, V gene, J gene, clone size. A D gene is named only where the DNA matches it firmly. Size values are once, few and many counts, or a class for expanded clones, and some rows have none.

CASSRGQLRVTDTQYF	TGCGCCAGCAGCAGGGGACAACTTAGAGTCACAGATACGCAGTATTTT	-	TRBV5-1	TRBJ2-3	-
CASRPFPSSYNEQFF	TGTGCCAGCAGACCATTCCCCAGCTCCTACAATGAGCAGTTCTTC	-	TRBV7-3	TRBJ2-1	few
CASSLNGGSYNEQFF	TGTGCCAGCAGCTTAAACGGGGGCTCCTACAATGAGCAGTTCTTC	-	TRBV7-3	TRBJ2-1	-
CASSSYTEGKNEQYF	TGTGCCAGCAGTTCCTATACGGAGGGTAAGAACGAGCAGTACTTC	-	TRBV28	TRBJ2-7	once
CASSLEGGANYGYTF	TGCGCCAGCAGCTTGGAAGGGGGCGCAAACTATGGCTACACCTTC	TRBD1	TRBV5-1	TRBJ1-2	-
CASSLGTKETQYF	TGTGCCAGCAGCTTGGGGACTAAAGAGACCCAGTACTTC	-	TRBV5-4	TRBJ2-5	-
CASSLYGQGLSGNTIYF	TGTGCCAGCAGTTTATACGGGCAGGGGTTATCTGGAAACACCATATATTTT	-	TRBV28	TRBJ1-3	-
CASSATTGHLNTEAFF	TGTGCCAGCAGCGCAACCACGGGACATTTGAACACTGAAGCTTTCTTT	-	TRBV9	TRBJ1-1	-
CASSQDRVGYGYTF	TGTGCCAGCAGCCAAGACAGGGTAGGCTATGGCTACACCTTC	-	TRBV3-1/TRBV3-2	TRBJ1-2	-
CASSRRPSGTLLATDTQYF	TGTGCCAGCAGCCGCCGGCCTAGCGGGACCCTCCTAGCAACAGATACGCAGTATTTT	TRBD2	TRBV28	TRBJ2-3	-
CASSSPGTGGNTIYF	TGTGCCAGCAGTTCTCCCGGGACAGGGGGAAACACCATATATTTT	TRBD1	TRBV28	TRBJ1-3	-
CASSQDAPGDSYNSPLHF	TGCGCCAGCAGCCAAGATGCACCGGGGGACTCCTATAATTCACCCCTCCACTTT	-	TRBV4-3	TRBJ1-6	-
CASSSQAGAWNEQFF	TGTGCCAGCAGCTCCCAAGCGGGAGCTTGGAATGAGCAGTTCTTC	TRBD2	TRBV5-4	TRBJ2-1	-
CASSFSGNQPQHF	TGTGCCAGCAGTTTTTCCGGGAATCAGCCCCAGCATTTT	-	TRBV12-3/TRBV12-4	TRBJ1-5	-
CASTTGGYYEQYF	TGTGCCAGCACCACAGGGGGGTACTACGAGCAGTACTTC	TRBD1	TRBV28	TRBJ2-7	-
CASSLGETGRETQYF	TGTGCCAGCAGCTTAGGGGAGACCGGACGGGAGACCCAGTACTTC	-	TRBV7-8	TRBJ2-5	once
CASSSGLAGGQETQYF	TGTGCCAGCAGTTCAGGACTAGCGGGAGGCCAAGAGACCCAGTACTTC	TRBD2	TRBV27	TRBJ2-5	-
CASSLMRGKNTEAFF	TGTGCCAGCAGTTTAATGCGGGGCAAGAACACTGAAGCTTTCTTT	-	TRBV28	TRBJ1-1	-
CATPCDWERDSNQPQHF	TGTGCCACCCCCTGTGATTGGGAGCGGGATAGCAATCAGCCCCAGCATTTT	-	TRBV19	TRBJ1-5	-
CASSVAWGDRLYGYTF	TGTGCCAGCAGTGTAGCGTGGGGGGACAGACTATATGGCTACACCTTC	TRBD1	TRBV27	TRBJ1-2	-
CASSSGRAYNEQFF	TGTGCCAGCAGTTCTGGGAGGGCCTACAATGAGCAGTTCTTC	TRBD2	TRBV7-2	TRBJ2-1	-
CASSQNGQTGNTIYF	TGTGCCAGCTCCCAAAATGGACAGACTGGAAACACCATATATTTT	-	TRBV18	TRBJ1-3	-
CASSKGARTDTQYF	TGTGCCAGTAGTAAAGGGGCCCGCACAGATACGCAGTATTTT	-	TRBV19	TRBJ2-3	-
CASSLVEGEAFF	TGTGCCAGCAGCTTAGTCGAGGGTGAAGCTTTCTTT	-	TRBV7-2	TRBJ1-1	-
CASNPAGHYEQYF	TGTGCCAGCAACCCAGCGGGGCACTACGAGCAGTACTTC	TRBD2	TRBV6-2/TRBV6-3	TRBJ2-7	once
CASSPGSGRVYEQYF	TGTGCCAGCTCACCAGGGAGCGGGAGGGTGTACGAGCAGTACTTC	TRBD2	TRBV18	TRBJ2-7	-
CAISRGQGTGDYEQYF	TGTGCCATCAGCCGGGGACAGGGGACAGGAGACTACGAGCAGTACTTC	TRBD1	TRBV10-3	TRBJ2-7	-
CASNFRSSGSYEQYF	TGTGCCAGCAATTTCAGGTCTAGCGGTTCCTACGAGCAGTACTTC	TRBD2	TRBV3-1/TRBV3-2	TRBJ2-7	-
CASSLIPGTATYEQYF	TGTGCCAGCAGTTTAATCCCCGGGACAGCCACCTACGAGCAGTACTTC	TRBD1	TRBV6-2/TRBV6-3	TRBJ2-7	-
CASSLQGFYEQYF	TGTGCCAGCAGTTTACAGGGATTCTACGAGCAGTACTTC	-	TRBV7-8	TRBJ2-7	-
CAWSGTGVNEQFF	TGTGCCTGGAGTGGGACAGGGGTGAATGAGCAGTTCTTC	TRBD1	TRBV30	TRBJ2-1	-
CASSLRGGTQYF	TGTGCCAGCAGTTTAAGGGGGGGGACCCAGTACTTC	-	TRBV27	TRBJ2-5	-
CASPDGTSGSRSYNEQFF	TGTGCAAGTCCCGACGGGACTAGCGGGAGTAGGTCCTACAATGAGCAGTTCTTC	-	TRBV12-2	TRBJ2-1	-
CSVSRLASRQETQYF	TGCAGCGTTTCCCGACTAGCCAGCCGCCAAGAGACCCAGTACTTC	TRBD2	TRBV29-1	TRBJ2-5	-
CAWSSGAVYGYTF	TGTGCCTGGAGTAGTGGGGCAGTCTATGGCTACACCTTC	-	TRBV30	TRBJ1-2	-
CSANGGNTIYF	TGCAGTGCTAACGGTGGAAACACCATATATTTT	-	TRBV20-1	TRBJ1-3	-
CASSYSRDRGGYTF	TGTGCCAGCAGTTACTCGAGGGACAGAGGGGGCTACACCTTC	TRBD1	TRBV6-5	TRBJ1-2	-
CASSSNKGGRGTDTQYF	TGTGCCAGCAGCTCAAACAAGGGGGGGAGGGGGACAGATACGCAGTATTTT	-	TRBV5-4	TRBJ2-3	-
CASSRGEYGYTF	TGTGCCAGCAGCCGCGGGGAGTATGGCTACACCTTC	-	TRBV12-3/TRBV12-4	TRBJ1-2	-
CASSLGQGANGYTF	TGTGCCAGCAGCTTAGGGCAGGGGGCTAATGGCTACACCTTC	TRBD1	TRBV7-2	TRBJ1-2	-
CATLSGRGNEQFF	TGTGCCACCCTAAGCGGCAGGGGCAATGAGCAGTTCTTC	-	TRBV6-5	TRBJ2-1	few
CTSSPQPTETGSYEQYF	TGCACCAGCAGCCCACAACCAACCGAGACTGGCTCCTACGAGCAGTACTTC	-	TRBV1	TRBJ2-7	-
CASSYLQRSYEQYF	TGTGCCAGCAGTTACTTGCAGCGCTCCTACGAGCAGTACTTC	-	TRBV6-5	TRBJ2-7	-
CASSVTASGVGDYNEQFF	TGTGCCAGCAGCGTAACGGCTAGCGGGGTAGGGGACTACAATGAGCAGTTCTTC	TRBD2	TRBV9	TRBJ2-1	-
CASRRQGSTGELFF	TGTGCCAGTAGGAGACAGGGGTCCACCGGGGAGCTGTTTTTT	TRBD1	TRBV19	TRBJ2-2	-
CASSPGLALDNEQFF	TGTGCCAGTAGCCCGGGACTAGCGTTGGACAATGAGCAGTTCTTC	TRBD2	TRBV19	TRBJ2-1	-
CASSPSQGTSYEQYF	TGTGCCAGCAGCCCGTCACAGGGAACCTCCTACGAGCAGTACTTC	-	TRBV4-2	TRBJ2-7	-
CAIKIRTGEDTEAFF	TGTGCCATCAAGATCCGGACAGGGGAGGACACTGAAGCTTTCTTT	TRBD1	TRBV10-3	TRBJ1-1	-
CASSPGRRGNTGELFF	TGTGCCAGCAGTCCCGGGAGGCGGGGGAACACCGGGGAGCTGTTTTTT	TRBD2	TRBV11-2	TRBJ2-2	-
CASSQEGQVLAEAFF	TGCGCCAGCAGCCAAGAGGGACAGGTACTAGCTGAAGCTTTCTTT	TRBD1	TRBV4-1	TRBJ1-1	-
CASNADRWSNQPQHF	TGTGCCAGTAATGCCGACAGGTGGAGCAATCAGCCCCAGCATTTT	-	TRBV19	TRBJ1-5	-
CASSPRGLGVLSGEAQYF	TGCGCCAGCAGCCCTAGGGGGCTAGGGGTCCTTTCCGGGGAGGCCCAGTACTTC	-	TRBV5-1	TRBJ2-5	-
CASRLSGSTYGYTF	TGTGCCAGCCGGTTATCAGGGTCGACCTATGGCTACACCTTC	-	TRBV6-5	TRBJ1-2	-
CASSRGYEQYF	TGTGCCAGCAGTCGAGGTTACGAGCAGTACTTC	-	TRBV28	TRBJ2-7	-
CASSHGTSGVDEQFF	TGCGCCAGCAGCCACGGGACTAGCGGAGTTGATGAGCAGTTCTTC	TRBD2	TRBV4-3	TRBJ2-1	-
CASSLGGTGKNIQYF	TGTGCCAGCAGCCTGGGGGGGACAGGGAAAAACATTCAGTACTTC	TRBD1	TRBV11-2	TRBJ2-4	-
CASSKDRGNQPQHF	TGTGCCAGCTCAAAAGACAGAGGCAATCAGCCCCAGCATTTT	-	TRBV18	TRBJ1-5	-